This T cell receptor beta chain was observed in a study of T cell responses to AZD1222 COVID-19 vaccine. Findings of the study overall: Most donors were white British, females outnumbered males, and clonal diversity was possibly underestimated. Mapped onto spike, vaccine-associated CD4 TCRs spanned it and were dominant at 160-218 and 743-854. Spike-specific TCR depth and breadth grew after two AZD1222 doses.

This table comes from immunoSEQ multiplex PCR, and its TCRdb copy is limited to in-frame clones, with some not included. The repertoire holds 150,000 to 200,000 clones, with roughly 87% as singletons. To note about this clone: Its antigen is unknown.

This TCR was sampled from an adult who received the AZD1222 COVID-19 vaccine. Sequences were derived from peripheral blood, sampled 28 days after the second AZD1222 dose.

The CDR3 DNA follows: TGTGCCAGCAGCGAGTACAGGGGAGGCGACGAGCAGTACTTC. It is translated as CASSEYRGGDEQYF. The gene calls are TRBV5-6 and TRBJ2-7, with a possible D match to TRBD1 (7 bases). V lost 4 bases and J lost 5, with 16 bases in between. Germline lookup yields CDR1 SGHDT and CDR2 YYEEEE. The CDR3 loop spans 14 amino acids.